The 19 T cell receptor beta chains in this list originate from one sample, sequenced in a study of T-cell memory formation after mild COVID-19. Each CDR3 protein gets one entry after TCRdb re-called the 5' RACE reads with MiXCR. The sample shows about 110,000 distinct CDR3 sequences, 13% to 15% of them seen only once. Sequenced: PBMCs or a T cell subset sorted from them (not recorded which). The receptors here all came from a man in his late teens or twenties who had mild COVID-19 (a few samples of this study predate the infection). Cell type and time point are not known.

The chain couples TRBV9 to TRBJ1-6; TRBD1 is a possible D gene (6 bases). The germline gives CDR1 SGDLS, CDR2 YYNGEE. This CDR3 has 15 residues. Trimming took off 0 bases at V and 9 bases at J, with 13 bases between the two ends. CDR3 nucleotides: TGTGCCAGCAGCGTAGAGGGGGGCCCGGGTTCACCCCTCCACTTT. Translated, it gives CASSVEGGPGSPLHF.

CDR3 residues: CAIGTGLTGTEAFF. The CDR3 DNA sequence: TGTGCCATCGGGACAGGGCTAACAGGGACTGAAGCTTTCTTT. The chain uses TRBV28 and TRBJ1-1; 9 bases fit TRBD1. Germline-derived CDR1 and CDR2 are MDHEN and SYDVKM. This CDR3 comprises 14 residues. The trim removed 10 bases at V and 5 bases at J, leaving 11 bases unmatched. Looking up the rest from reference TRBV28 and TRBJ1-1 gives the full variable domain: DVKVTQSSRYLVKRTGEKVFLECVQDMDHENMFWYRQDPGLGLRLIYFSYDVKMKEKGDIPEGYSVSREKKERFSLILESASTNQTSMYLCAIGTGLTGTEAFFGQGTRLTVV.

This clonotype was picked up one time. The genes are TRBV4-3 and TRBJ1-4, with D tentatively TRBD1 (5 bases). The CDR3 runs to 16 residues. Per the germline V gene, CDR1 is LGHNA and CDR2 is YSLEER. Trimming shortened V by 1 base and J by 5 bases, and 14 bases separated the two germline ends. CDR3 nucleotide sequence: TGCGCCAGCAGCCAAGGGGCGGGGGAGGTAAATGAAAAACTGTTTTTT. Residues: CASSQGAGEVNEKLFF.

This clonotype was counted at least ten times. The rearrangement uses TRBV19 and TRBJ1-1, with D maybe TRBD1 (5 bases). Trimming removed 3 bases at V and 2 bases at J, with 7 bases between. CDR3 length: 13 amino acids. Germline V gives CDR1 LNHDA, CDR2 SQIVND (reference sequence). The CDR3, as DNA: TGTGCCAGTAGTATGGGACTCAACACTGAAGCTTTCTTT. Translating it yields CASSMGLNTEAFF.

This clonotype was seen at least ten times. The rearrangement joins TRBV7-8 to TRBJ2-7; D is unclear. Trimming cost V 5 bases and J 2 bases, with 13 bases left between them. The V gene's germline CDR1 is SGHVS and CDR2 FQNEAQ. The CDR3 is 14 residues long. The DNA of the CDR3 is TGTGCCAGCAGCCTTGGACGGCTAACCTACGAGCAGTACTTC. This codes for CASSLGRLTYEQYF.

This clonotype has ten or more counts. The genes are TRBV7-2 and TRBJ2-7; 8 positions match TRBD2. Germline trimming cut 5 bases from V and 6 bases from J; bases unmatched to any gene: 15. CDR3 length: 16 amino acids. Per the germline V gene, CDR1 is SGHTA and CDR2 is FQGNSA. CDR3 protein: CASSPEAGTSLSEQYF. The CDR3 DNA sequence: TGTGCCAGCAGCCCTGAAGCCGGGACTAGTTTGTCCGAGCAGTACTTC.

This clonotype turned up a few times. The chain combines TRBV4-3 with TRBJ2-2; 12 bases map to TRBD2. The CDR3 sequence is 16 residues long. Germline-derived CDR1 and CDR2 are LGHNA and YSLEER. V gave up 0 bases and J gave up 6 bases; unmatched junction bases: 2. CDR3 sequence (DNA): TGCGCCAGCAGCCAAGATCCTAGCGGGGGGGCCGGGGAGCTGTTTTTT. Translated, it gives CASSQDPSGGAGELFF.

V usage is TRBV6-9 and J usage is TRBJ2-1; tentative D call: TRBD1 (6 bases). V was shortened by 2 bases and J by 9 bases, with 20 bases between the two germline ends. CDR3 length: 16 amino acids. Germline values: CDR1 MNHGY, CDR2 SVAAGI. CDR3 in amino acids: CASSYRAGARVGEQFF. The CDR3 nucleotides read TGTGCCAGCAGTTATAGGGCAGGGGCCCGTGTAGGTGAGCAGTTCTTC.

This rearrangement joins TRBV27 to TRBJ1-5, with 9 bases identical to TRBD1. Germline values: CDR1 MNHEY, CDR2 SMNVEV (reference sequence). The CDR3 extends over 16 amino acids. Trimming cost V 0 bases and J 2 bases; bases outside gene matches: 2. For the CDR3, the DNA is TGTGCCAGCAGTTTATCGACAGGGGGTGGCAATCAGCCCCAGCATTTT. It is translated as CASSLSTGGGNQPQHF.

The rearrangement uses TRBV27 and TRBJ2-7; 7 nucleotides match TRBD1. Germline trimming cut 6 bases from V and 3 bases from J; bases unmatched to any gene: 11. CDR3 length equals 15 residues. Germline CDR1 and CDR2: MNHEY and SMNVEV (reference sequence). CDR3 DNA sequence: TGTGCCAGCAGCGTGACAGGGCCCGCTCACTACGAGCAGTACTTC. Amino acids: CASSVTGPAHYEQYF.

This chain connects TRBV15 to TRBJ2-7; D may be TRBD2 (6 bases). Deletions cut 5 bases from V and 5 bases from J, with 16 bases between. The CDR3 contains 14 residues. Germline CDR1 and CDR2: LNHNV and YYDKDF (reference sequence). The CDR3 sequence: CATSEPLASDEQYV. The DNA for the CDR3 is TGTGCCACCAGCGAGCCGCTAGCGAGCGACGAGCAGTACGTC.

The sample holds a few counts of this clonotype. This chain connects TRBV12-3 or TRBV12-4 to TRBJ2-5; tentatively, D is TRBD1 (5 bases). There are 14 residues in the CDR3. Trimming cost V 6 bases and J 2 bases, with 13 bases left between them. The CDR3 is CASSPPDSQETQYF. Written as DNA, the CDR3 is TGTGCCAGCAGCCCCCCTGACAGTCAAGAGACCCAGTACTTC.

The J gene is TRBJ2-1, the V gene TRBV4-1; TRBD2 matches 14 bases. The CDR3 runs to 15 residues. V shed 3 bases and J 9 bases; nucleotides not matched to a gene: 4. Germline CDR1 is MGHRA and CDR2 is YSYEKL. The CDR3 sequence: CASSQTSGGAIEQFF. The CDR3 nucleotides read TGCGCCAGCAGCCAGACTAGCGGGGGGGCGATTGAGCAGTTCTTC.

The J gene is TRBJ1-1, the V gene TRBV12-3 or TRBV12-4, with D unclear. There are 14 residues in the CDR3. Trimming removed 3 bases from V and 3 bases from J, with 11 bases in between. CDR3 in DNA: TGTGCCAGCAGTTTTAGGGCAGCAGACACTGAAGCTTTCTTT. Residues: CASSFRAADTEAFF.

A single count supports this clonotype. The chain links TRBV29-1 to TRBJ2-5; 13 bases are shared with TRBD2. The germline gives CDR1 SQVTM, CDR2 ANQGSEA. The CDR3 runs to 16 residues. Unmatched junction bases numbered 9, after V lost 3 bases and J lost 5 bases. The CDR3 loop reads CSVDGLAGASGETQYF. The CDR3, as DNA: TGCAGCGTTGATGGACTAGCGGGGGCATCGGGGGAGACCCAGTACTTC.

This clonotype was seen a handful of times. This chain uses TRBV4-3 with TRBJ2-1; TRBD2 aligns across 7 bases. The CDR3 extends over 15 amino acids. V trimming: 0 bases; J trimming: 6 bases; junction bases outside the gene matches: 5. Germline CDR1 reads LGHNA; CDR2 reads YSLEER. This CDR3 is CASSQDRTRSNEQFF. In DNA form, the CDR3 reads TGCGCCAGCAGCCAAGACAGGACTAGGAGCAATGAGCAGTTCTTC.

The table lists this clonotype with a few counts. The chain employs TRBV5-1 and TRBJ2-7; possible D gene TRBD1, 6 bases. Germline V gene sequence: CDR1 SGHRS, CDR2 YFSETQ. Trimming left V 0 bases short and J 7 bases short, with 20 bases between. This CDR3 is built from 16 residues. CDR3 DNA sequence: TGCGCCAGCAGCTTGGGTGGGGGCACCAAGCTACGGGAGCAGTACGTC. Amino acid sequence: CASSLGGGTKLREQYV.

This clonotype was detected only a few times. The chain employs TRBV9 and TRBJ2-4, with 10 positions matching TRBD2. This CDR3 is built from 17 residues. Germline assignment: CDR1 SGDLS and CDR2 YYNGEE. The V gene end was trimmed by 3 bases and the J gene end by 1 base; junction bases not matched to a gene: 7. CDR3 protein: CASSAASGGAAKNIQYF. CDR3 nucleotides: TGTGCCAGCAGCGCCGCGAGCGGGGGGGCGGCCAAAAACATTCAGTACTTC.

The DNA of the CDR3 is TGTGCCAGCAGTTTGGACAGGGGGCTCGTCGAGCAGTACTTC. As protein: CASSLDRGLVEQYF. The V call is TRBV27, the J call TRBJ2-7, with 11 bases identical to TRBD1. CDR1 is MNHEY and CDR2 is SMNVEV in the germline V gene (reference sequence). The V and J ends lost 3 bases and 6 bases, in that order; junction bases with no gene match: 4. CDR3 length: 14 amino acids.